Below are 9 T cell receptor beta chains sequenced from a single sample in a study of TIL therapy for anti-PD-1-resistant metastatic lung cancer. Documented time point: pre-treatment sample, taken before nivolumab and TIL therapy. The libraries were made with immunoSEQ v3. The method was immunoSEQ multiplex PCR; TCRdb's version includes in-frame clones alone and lacks a portion of them. The sample contains 20,000 or so clones, around 82% of which appear only once. This specimen consisted of blood, obtained at baseline. These TCRs come from a person aged 25-80 years with non-small cell lung cancer.

This chain connects TRBV7-6 to TRBJ1-6; 8 nucleotides match TRBD1. Germline V gene sequence: CDR1 SGHVS, CDR2 FNYEAQ. This CDR3 spans 16 amino acids. Losses at the gene ends were 4 bases for V and 6 bases for J; bases not matched to a gene: 8. Here the CDR3 reads CASSSQTTGANSPLHF. DNA for the CDR3: TGTGCCAGCAGCTCCCAGACGACAGGGGCTAATTCACCCCTCCACTTT.

This chain links TRBV5-1 with TRBJ2-7; TRBD1 agrees at 7 bases. There are 15 residues in the CDR3. Germline CDR1 is SGHRS and CDR2 is YFSETQ. After removal of 4 bases from V and 1 base from J, the junction contained 8 bases not matched to a gene. CDR3 protein: CASSLGGQESYEQYF. The CDR3 bases are TGCGCCAGCAGCCTGGGCGGACAGGAATCCTACGAGCAGTACTTC.

This sequence joins TRBV29-1 and TRBJ2-2; 7 bases map to TRBD1. V was clipped by 6 bases and J by 5 bases; unmatched bases: 9. Germline V gives CDR1 SQVTM, CDR2 ANQGSEA. This CDR3 contains 14 residues. This CDR3 is CSVGRQGRTGELFF. As DNA, the CDR3 is TGCAGCGTGGGGCGACAGGGTCGGACCGGGGAGCTGTTTTTT.

V is TRBV19 and J is TRBJ1-5; TRBD1 matches at 7 bases. Losses at the gene ends were 6 bases for V and 0 bases for J; bases not matched to a gene: 5. The CDR3 length is 15 residues. The germline CDR1 and CDR2 sequences are LNHDA and SQIVND (reference sequence). CDR3 bases: TGTGCCAGTAGACGGACAGGAAATAGCAATCAGCCCCAGCATTTT. This sequence encodes CASRRTGNSNQPQHF.

The chain is built from TRBV5-6 and TRBJ2-5; possibly TRBD2 for D (5 bases). Deletions cut 4 bases from V and 7 bases from J, with 11 bases between. Per the germline V gene, CDR1 is SGHDT and CDR2 is YYEEEE. The length of the CDR3 is 12 residues. In DNA, the CDR3 is TGTGCCAGCAGCGACGGGATGGGGACCCAGTACTTC. Its protein product is CASSDGMGTQYF.

The chain couples TRBV5-6 to TRBJ2-1; perhaps TRBD1 as D (6 bases). This CDR3 has 17 residues. In germline, CDR1 is SGHDT, CDR2 YYEEEE. V was pared by 0 bases and J by 5 bases, with 18 bases between. CDR3 amino acids: CASSLAFSQGPDNEQFF. The CDR3 DNA follows: TGTGCCAGCAGCTTGGCCTTCTCACAGGGCCCGGACAATGAGCAGTTCTTC. The variable domain in full, completed from reference TRBV5-6 and TRBJ2-1, reads DAGVTQSPTHLIKTRGQQVTLRCSPKSGHDTVSWYQQALGQGPQFIFQYYEEEERQRGNFPDRFSGHQFPNYSSELNVNALLLGDSALYLCASSLAFSQGPDNEQFFGPGTRLTVL.

V and J are TRBV7-6 and TRBJ1-5, with TRBD1 as a possible D gene (6 bases). CDR3 length: 15 residues. V shed 5 bases and J shed 3 bases, with 14 bases lying between them. From germline, CDR1 is SGHVS and CDR2 FNYEAQ. DNA for the CDR3: TGTGCCAGCAGCGCCAATCAGGGGAACAATCAGCCCCAGCATTTT. Its protein is CASSANQGNNQPQHF.

This clone has only a few counts. The V gene is TRBV2, the J gene TRBJ2-7; the D gene is possibly TRBD2 (6 bases). V lost 4 bases and J 6 bases, leaving 19 bases between the germline ends. This CDR3 spans 15 amino acids. CDR1 and CDR2 from the germline V gene are SNHLY and FYNNEI. CDR3 amino acids: CASSVGREASGEQYF. The CDR3 DNA sequence: TGTGCCAGCAGTGTAGGCAGGGAGGCTTCGGGCGAGCAGTACTTC.

This clone showed up just once. The chain is built from TRBV6-1 and TRBJ2-7; 7 bases are shared with TRBD1. Germline V gene data show CDR1 as MNHNS and CDR2 as SASEGT. The CDR3 sequence is 15 residues long. The ends lost 8 bases at V and 0 bases at J; junction bases unmatched: 10. CDR3 sequence reads: CASALPGTVSYEQYF. CDR3 nucleotides: TGTGCCAGCGCGTTACCCGGGACAGTCTCCTACGAGCAGTACTTC.